This record looks at one T cell receptor beta chain sequence and its context. The antigen remains unidentified. Each CDR3 protein gets one entry after TCRdb re-called the reads with MiXCR. This table has roughly 800,000 distinct CDR3 sequences, almost 30% appearing once. The source of the sample is a study of T cell repertoires in cytomegalovirus infection. This CDR3 has 13 amino acids. The V end was cut by 6 bases, the J end by 0 bases, with 11 bases between. Germline CDR1 reads SQVTM; CDR2 reads ANQGSEA. The chain links TRBV29-1 to TRBJ1-1; D perhaps matches TRBD1 (5 bases). Sequencing used cultured CD8+ T cells from PBMCs, obtained from culture after CMV antigen stimulation. The receptor was isolated from a human donor in good health (CMV status not recorded). Some clones in this sample may be carry-over from other donors' samples. Here the CDR3 reads CSVYQGVNTEAFF. The CDR3 DNA reads TGCAGCGTATACCAGGGTGTGAACACTGAAGCTTTCTTT.